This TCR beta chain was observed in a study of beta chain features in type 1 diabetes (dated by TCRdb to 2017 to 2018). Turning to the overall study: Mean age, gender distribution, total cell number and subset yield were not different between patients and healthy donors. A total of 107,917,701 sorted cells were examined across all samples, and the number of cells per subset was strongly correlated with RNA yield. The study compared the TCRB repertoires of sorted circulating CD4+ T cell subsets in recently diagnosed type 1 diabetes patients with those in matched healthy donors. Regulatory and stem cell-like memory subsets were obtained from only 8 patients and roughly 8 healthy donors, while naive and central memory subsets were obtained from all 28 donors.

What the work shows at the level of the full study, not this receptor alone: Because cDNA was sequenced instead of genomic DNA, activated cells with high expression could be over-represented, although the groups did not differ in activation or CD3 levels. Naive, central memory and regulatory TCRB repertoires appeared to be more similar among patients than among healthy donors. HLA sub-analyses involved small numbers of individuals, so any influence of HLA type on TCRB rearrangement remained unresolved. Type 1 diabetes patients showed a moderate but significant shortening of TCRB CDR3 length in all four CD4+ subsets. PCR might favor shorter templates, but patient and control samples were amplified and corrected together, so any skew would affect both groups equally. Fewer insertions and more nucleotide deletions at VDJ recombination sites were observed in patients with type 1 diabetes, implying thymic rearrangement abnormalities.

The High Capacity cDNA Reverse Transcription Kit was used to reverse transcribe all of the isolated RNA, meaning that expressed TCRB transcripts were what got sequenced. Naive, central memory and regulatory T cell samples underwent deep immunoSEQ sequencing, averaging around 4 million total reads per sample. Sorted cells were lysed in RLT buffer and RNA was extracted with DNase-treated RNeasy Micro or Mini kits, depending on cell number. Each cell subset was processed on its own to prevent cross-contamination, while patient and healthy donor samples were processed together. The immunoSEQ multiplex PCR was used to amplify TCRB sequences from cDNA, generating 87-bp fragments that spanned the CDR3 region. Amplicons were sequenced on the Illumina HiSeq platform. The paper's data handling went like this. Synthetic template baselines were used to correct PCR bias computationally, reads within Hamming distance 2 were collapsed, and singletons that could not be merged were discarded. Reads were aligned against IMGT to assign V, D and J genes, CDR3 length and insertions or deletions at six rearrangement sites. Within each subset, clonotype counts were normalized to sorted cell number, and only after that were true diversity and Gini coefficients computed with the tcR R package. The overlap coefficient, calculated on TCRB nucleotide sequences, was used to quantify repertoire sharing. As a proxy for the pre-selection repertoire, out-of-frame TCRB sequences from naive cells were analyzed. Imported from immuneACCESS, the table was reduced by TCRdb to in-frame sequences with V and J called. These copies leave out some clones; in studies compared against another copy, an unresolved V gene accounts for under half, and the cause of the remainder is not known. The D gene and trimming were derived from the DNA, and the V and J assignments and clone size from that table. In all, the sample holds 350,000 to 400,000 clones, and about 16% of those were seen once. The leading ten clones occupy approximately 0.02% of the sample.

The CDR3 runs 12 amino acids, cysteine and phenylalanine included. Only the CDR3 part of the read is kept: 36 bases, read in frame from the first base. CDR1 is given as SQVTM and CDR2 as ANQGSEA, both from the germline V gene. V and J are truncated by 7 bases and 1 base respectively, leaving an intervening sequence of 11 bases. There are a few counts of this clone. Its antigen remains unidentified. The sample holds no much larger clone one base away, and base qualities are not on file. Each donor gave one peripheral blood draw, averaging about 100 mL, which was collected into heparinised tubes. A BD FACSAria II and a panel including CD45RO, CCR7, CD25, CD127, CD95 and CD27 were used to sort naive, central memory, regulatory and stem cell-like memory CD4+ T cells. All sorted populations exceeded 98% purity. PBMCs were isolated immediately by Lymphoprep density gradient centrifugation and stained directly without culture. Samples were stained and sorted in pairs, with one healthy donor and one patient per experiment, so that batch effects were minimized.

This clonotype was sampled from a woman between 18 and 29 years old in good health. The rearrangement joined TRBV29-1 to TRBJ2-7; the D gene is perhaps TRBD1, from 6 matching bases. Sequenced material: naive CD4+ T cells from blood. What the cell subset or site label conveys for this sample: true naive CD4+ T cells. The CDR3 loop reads CSATGLSYEQYF. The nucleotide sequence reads TGCAGCGCAACAGGGCTTTCCTACGAGCAGTACTTC.